The sample holds many counts of the clone carrying this T cell receptor beta chain. The antigen is not known. The data originate from a study of T-cell reconstitution after alpha-beta-depleted transplantation in children. Study observations and caveats: About two months after transplant, alpha-beta T cells reportedly came from several hundred expanded graft clones. A year post-transplant, T-cell counts and diversity derived mostly from newly produced T cells. Surviving recipient T cells and thymic progenitors underlay high day-60 TCRbeta diversity in some patients.

This CDR3 spans 20 amino acids. Germline V gene data show CDR1 as SGHVS and CDR2 as FNYEAQ. The J segment lost 0 bases and the V segment lost 5 bases, leaving 16 bases of the junction unmatched. Preparation of the TCRbeta library involved a method that used unique molecular identifiers. TCRdb recomputed calls from the PCR reads with MiXCR, one row per CDR3 protein. Of 17,000 or so distinct CDR3 sequences listed, about an eighth are singletons. This TCR was sampled from a boy under three years old who had a stem cell transplant for Wiskott-Aldrich syndrome, so the T cells may come from the graft donor. Sample: PBMCs, mostly from graft donor cells, taken 180 days after TCRalphabeta/CD19-depleted stem cell transplant. The V and J genes are TRBV7-6 and TRBJ2-1; 10 positions match TRBD2. The CDR3 DNA is TGTGCCAGCAGCCTTAACATAGCGGGGGGCCTACCCAGCTCCTACAATGAGCAGTTCTTC. It encodes CASSLNIAGGLPSSYNEQFF.